The T cell receptor (beta chain) under discussion was sequenced for a study of shared clonotypes between healthy human individuals. The CDR3 sequence is 14 residues long. V shed 2 bases, J shed 7 bases, and the junction held 3 bases outside the gene matches. In germline, CDR1 is MNHEY, CDR2 SMNVEV (reference sequence). The method was immunoSEQ multiplex PCR; TCRdb's version includes in-frame clones alone and lacks a portion of them. The sample has about 2.2 million clones; 90% to 95% are singletons. A word on this clone: Its antigen is currently unknown. Other DNA sequences in the same sample also yield this CDR3.

Overall study results and limits: Larger richness was generally estimated for naive than memory subsets.

Terminally differentiated effector memory CD45RA+ cells were left out of the naive CD8 fraction, which was CD45RO-negative and positively selected for CCR7. The chain uses TRBV27 and TRBJ2-1, with 9 positions matching TRBD2. Sequencing input: naive CD8+ T cells from PBMCs. The clonotype comes from a man between 18 and 29 years old in good health. Some clones in this sample may be carry-over from other donors' samples. The CDR3 DNA sequence: TGTGCCAGCAGTTTAGGACTAGCGATGAATGAGCAGTTCTTC. Its protein product is CASSLGLAMNEQFF.